The count of the clone carrying this T cell receptor (beta chain) is one. The naive CD8 subset, CD45RO-negative cells positively selected for CCR7, excluded terminally differentiated effector memory CD45RA+ cells. The repertoire was sequenced with immunoSEQ multiplex PCR; TCRdb's copy has only in-frame clones and lacks some. The sample has 2 million to 2.5 million clones; about 95% are singletons. This entry comes from a study of shared clonotypes between healthy human individuals. Sequencing was done on a sample of naive CD8+ T cells sorted from blood. The clonotype originates from a young man in good health.

The CDR3 nucleotides are TGTGCCAGCAACTCCCGGCAGACAGGGGGCAATCAGCCCCAGCATTTT. Its translation is CASNSRQTGGNQPQHF. The gene calls are TRBV6-6 and TRBJ1-5, with TRBD1 matching over 8 bases. The CDR3 sequence is 16 residues long. The germline gives CDR1 MNHNY, CDR2 SVGAGI (reference sequence). V trimming: 7 bases; J trimming: 2 bases; junction bases outside the gene matches: 10.